The rows below give T cell receptor beta chains drawn from one sample of a study of blood T cells in healthy people across ages. MiXCR, applied by TCRdb to the 5' RACE reads, yields one record per CDR3 protein. The sample holds just under 900,000 distinct CDR3 sequences, 25% to 30% seen once. The sequenced material came from blood. These receptors originate from a woman older than 75 in good health. CDR3s include the opening cysteine and the closing phenylalanine or tryptophan. The order of the fields is D gene, clone size, J gene, V gene, CDR3 protein, CDR3 DNA. D genes are given only for firm matches. Where a row states a size, it is once, few, many or the class of an expanded clone; other rows omit it.

NA many TRBJ1-6 TRBV7-9 CASSLGHQERSPLHF TGTGCCAGCAGCTTAGGACACCAGGAGCGTTCACCCCTCCACTTT
NA many TRBJ1-5 TRBV27 CASSLSGLRGSQPQHF TGTGCCAGCAGTTTATCGGGGCTAAGGGGCAGTCAGCCCCAGCATTTT
TRBD2 many TRBJ2-7 TRBV6-2/TRBV6-3 CASRQIAGAFYEQYF TGTGCCAGCAGGCAAATAGCGGGGGCCTTCTACGAGCAGTACTTC
NA NA TRBJ1-1 TRBV4-3 CASSRMRGSEAFF TGCGCCAGCAGCCGCATGCGGGGTTCAGAAGCTTTCTTT
NA NA TRBJ1-4 TRBV20-1 CSARRGGFNEKLFF TGCAGTGCTAGAAGGGGGGGATTTAATGAAAAACTGTTTTTT
NA once TRBJ1-3 TRBV7-9 CASSLSTGNTVYF TGCGCCAGCAGCTTAAGCACTGGAAACACCGTATATTTT
NA many TRBJ2-5 TRBV7-6 CASNPNGRETQYF TGTGCCAGCAACCCCAATGGTCGGGAGACCCAGTACTTC
NA NA TRBJ2-5 TRBV9 CASSWGAGGLYNEQYF TGTGCCAGCAGCTGGGGGGCAGGGGGTCTTTACAATGAGCAGTACTTC
NA many TRBJ2-6 TRBV4-2 CASSQDLSGANVLTF TGCGCCAGCAGCCAGGACCTCTCTGGGGCCAACGTCCTGACTTTC
NA many TRBJ1-2 TRBV6-1 CASSEGDYIGGYTF TGTGCCAGCAGTGAAGGGGATTATATCGGTGGCTACACCTTC